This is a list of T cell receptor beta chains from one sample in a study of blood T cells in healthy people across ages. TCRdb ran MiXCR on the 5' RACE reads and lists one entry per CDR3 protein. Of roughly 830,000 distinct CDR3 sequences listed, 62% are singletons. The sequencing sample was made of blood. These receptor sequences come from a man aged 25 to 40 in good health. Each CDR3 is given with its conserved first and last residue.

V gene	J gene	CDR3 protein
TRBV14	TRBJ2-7	CASSHGTEQYF
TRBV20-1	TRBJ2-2	CSARIPGLADGELFF
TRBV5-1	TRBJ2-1	CASSFGTCAYNEQFF
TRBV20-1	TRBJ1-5	CSGGDRVHQPQHF
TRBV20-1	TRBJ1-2	CSADQDYGYTF
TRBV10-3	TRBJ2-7	CAIRGQDYEQYF
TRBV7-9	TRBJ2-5	CASSLPGFQETQYF
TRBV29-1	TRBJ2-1	CSVVASLYNEQFF
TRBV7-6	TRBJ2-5	CASSSGGRPYQETQYF
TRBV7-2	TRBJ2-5	CASSPQTLETQYF
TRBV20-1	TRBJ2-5	CSSQRRGMETQYF
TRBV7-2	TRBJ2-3	CASSRASPGADTQYF
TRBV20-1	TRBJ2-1	CSARSGSGALSYNEQFF
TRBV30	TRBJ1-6	CAWSSGTGLSPLHF
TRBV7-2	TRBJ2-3	CASSFRAGTDTQYF
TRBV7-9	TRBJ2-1	CASSLVLRDEQFF
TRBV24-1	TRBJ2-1	CATSGLSRNEQFF
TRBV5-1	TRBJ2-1	CASSLMGYDEQFF
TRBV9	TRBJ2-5	CASSPRLEMKQETQYF
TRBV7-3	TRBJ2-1	CASSPGLAGNSEQFF
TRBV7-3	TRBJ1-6	CASSLTVTAPSPLHF
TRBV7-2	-	CASSYSGASEQYF
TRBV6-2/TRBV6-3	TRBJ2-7	CASSYSVTVSYEQYF
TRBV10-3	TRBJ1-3	CAITTGTVIYSGNTIYF
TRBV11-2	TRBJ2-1	CASSRIQGSADNEQFF
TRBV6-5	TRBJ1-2	CASSRGSGYGYTF
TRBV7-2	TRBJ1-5	CASSLDLAGVQPQHF
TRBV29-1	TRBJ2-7	CSVDTGGRSEQYF